The T cell receptor (beta chain) under discussion was sequenced for a study of T cell repertoires in ileal Crohn's disease. In the study overall: About half of patients got postoperative therapy: about ten thiopurines, approximately 18 anti-TNF.

The CDR3 extends over 16 amino acids. Trimming took off 2 bases at V and 9 bases at J, with 18 bases between the two ends. Germline CDR1 SGHRS, CDR2 YFSETQ. TCRdb keeps only in-frame clones here, not all; method: immunoSEQ multiplex PCR. This sample yields some 16,000 clones, of which roughly nine tenths are seen a single time; roughly 7% belongs to the top ten. Time point defined: inflamed ileum from the surgical specimen. This TCR derives from an adult with Crohn's disease. Sequenced input: ileal tissue. V usage is TRBV5-1 and J usage is TRBJ1-6; D is possibly TRBD1 (6 bases). Written as DNA, the CDR3 is TGCGCCAGCAGCTTAAAGGGGGAAGGACGCGGTTCACCCCTCCACTTT. It encodes CASSLKGEGRGSPLHF. The variable domain in full, with the rest retrieved from reference TRBV5-1 and TRBJ1-6, is KAGVTQTPRYLIKTRGQQVTLSCSPISGHRSVSWYQQTPGQGLQFLFEYFSETQRNKGNFPGRFSGRQFSNSRSEMNVSTLELGDSALYLCASSLKGEGRGSPLHFGNGTRLTVT.